Presented here are 30 T cell receptor beta chains from one specimen sequenced in a study of blood T cell repertoires in COVID-19. Clones were sequenced by immunoSEQ multiplex PCR, and TCRdb holds only the in-frame ones, with some missing. The sample records around 360,000 clones, 87% being singletons. The specimen was peripheral blood. These receptors were taken from a woman in her 30s with COVID-19, enrolled during active disease.

The rearrangement links TRBV5-4 to TRBJ2-3; 8 nucleotides line up with TRBD2. J lost 3 bases, V lost 2 bases, and 8 bases had no gene match. Germline V CDR1 and CDR2: SGHNT, YYREEE (reference sequence). This CDR3 is built from 16 residues. For the CDR3, the DNA is TGTGCCAGCAGCTTACGGGAGGGCCTGTATACAGATACGCAGTATTTT. It yields the protein CASSLREGLYTDTQYF.

CDR3 protein: CASSPPSGEQYF. DNA for the CDR3: TGTGCCAGCTCACCACCATCCGGGGAGCAGTACTTC. The chain links TRBV18 to TRBJ2-7; no definite D call. From germline, CDR1 is KGHSH and CDR2 LQKENI. V was cut by 0 bases and J by 7 bases, with 7 bases left in between. The CDR3 length is 12 residues.

The V and J genes are TRBV2 and TRBJ2-1; possible D gene TRBD2, 6 bases. This CDR3 contains 13 residues. Germline-derived CDR1 and CDR2 are SNHLY and FYNNEI. Trimming stripped 4 bases from V and 9 bases from J, with 13 bases between. This CDR3 is CASSADYSGEQFF. CDR3 sequence (DNA): TGTGCCAGCAGTGCGGACTATTCGGGTGAGCAGTTCTTC.

This clone was seen just once. The V and J genes are TRBV6-6 and TRBJ1-5; no clear D gene. This CDR3 contains 14 residues. Trimming shortened V by 0 bases and J by 6 bases, and 9 bases separated the two germline ends. Germline CDR1 is MNHNY and CDR2 is SVGAGI (reference sequence). The CDR3 DNA sequence: TGTGCCAGCAGTTACTCACCCCGGGGTCAGCCCCAGCATTTT. This translates into CASSYSPRGQPQHF.

Turning to this clone: The same CDR3 is also encoded by other DNA sequences in this sample. This chain connects TRBV18 to TRBJ1-2; possibly TRBD1 for D (5 bases). The V gene lost 3 bases and the J gene lost 2 bases, with 7 bases spanning the gap. From germline, CDR1 is KGHSH and CDR2 LQKENI. The CDR3 totals 13 residues. Here the CDR3 reads CASSPGGNYGYTF. The CDR3 bases are TGTGCCAGCTCACCGGGGGGGAACTATGGCTACACCTTC.

This clone was detected a few times. The chain joins TRBV7-2 to TRBJ1-6; the D gene is possibly TRBD1 (6 bases). Germline V gives CDR1 SGHTA, CDR2 FQGNSA. V lost 5 bases and J 0 bases, leaving 17 bases between the germline ends. The CDR3 loop spans 18 amino acids. The CDR3 loop reads CASSAAVAGASYNSPLHF. In nucleotides, the CDR3 is TGTGCCAGCAGCGCAGCCGTGGCAGGGGCCTCCTATAATTCACCCCTCCACTTT.

The chain recombines TRBV27 with TRBJ1-6, with D hard to call. V dropped 6 bases and J dropped 12 bases, with 15 bases sitting between them. The CDR3 spans 13 residues. The germline V gene has CDR1 MNHEY and CDR2 SMNVEV (reference sequence). CDR3 sequence: CASSPKPGLPLHF. The CDR3 DNA follows: TGTGCCAGCAGCCCGAAGCCCGGGTTACCCCTCCACTTT.

The genes are TRBV2 and TRBJ1-5; no clear D. Germline V gene data show CDR1 as SNHLY and CDR2 as FYNNEI. The length of the CDR3 is 15 residues. Trimming took 0 bases from V and 6 from J, leaving 12 bases between them. Here the CDR3 reads CASSEAPVPSQPQHF. CDR3 nucleotides: TGTGCCAGCAGTGAAGCTCCCGTCCCTAGTCAGCCCCAGCATTTT.

The chain recombines TRBV6-5 with TRBJ2-7; 9 bases align to TRBD2. The CDR3 runs to 14 residues. After removal of 2 bases from V and 3 bases from J, the junction contained 2 bases not matched to a gene. Germline assignment: CDR1 MNHEY and CDR2 SVGAGI. The CDR3 is CASSYGTSSYEQYF. The CDR3 coding sequence is TGTGCCAGCAGTTACGGGACTAGCAGCTACGAGCAGTACTTC.

The V gene is TRBV19, the J gene TRBJ1-5, with 7 bases identical to TRBD1. The CDR3 covers 15 residues. J was trimmed by 0 bases and V by 5 bases; bases with no gene match: 4. The germline gives CDR1 LNHDA, CDR2 SQIVND (reference sequence). CDR3 loop: CASSSGDSSNQPQHF. The CDR3 DNA reads TGTGCCAGTAGTTCCGGGGACAGTAGCAATCAGCCCCAGCATTTT.

This chain uses TRBV18 with TRBJ1-2, with D maybe TRBD1 (5 bases). Germline values: CDR1 KGHSH, CDR2 LQKENI. CDR3 length: 15 amino acids. The V end lost 1 base, the J end lost 3 bases, and 12 bases lay between the germline ends. CDR3: CASSPLPRVDYGYTF. The CDR3 bases are TGTGCCAGCTCACCACTTCCCAGGGTTGACTATGGCTACACCTTC.

Regarding this clone: Other DNA sequences within the sample encode an identical CDR3. The chain uses TRBV28 and TRBJ2-7; 12 positions match TRBD2. In germline, CDR1 is MDHEN, CDR2 SYDVKM. Trimming took 2 bases from V and 1 from J; bases not matched to a gene: 0. There are 15 residues in the CDR3. The CDR3 DNA is TGTGCCAGCAGTTTAGGGACTAGCGGGTCCTACGAGCAGTACTTC. Translation: CASSLGTSGSYEQYF.

The table lists this clone with a count of one. V usage is TRBV30 and J usage is TRBJ1-4; 7 nucleotides align to TRBD1. This CDR3 is built from 14 residues. The trim removed 8 bases at V and 3 bases at J, leaving 9 bases unmatched. The germline V gene encodes CDR1 GTSNPN and CDR2 SVGIG (reference sequence). Written as DNA, the CDR3 is TGTGCCGTGAGAGCAGGGGGATCTAATGAAAAACTGTTTTTT. It is translated as CAVRAGGSNEKLFF.

This chain joins TRBV19 and TRBJ2-3; TRBD2 matches 7 bases. With 9 bases clipped from V and 4 bases from J, the junction kept 13 bases outside the gene matches. Germline V gene lookup returns CDR1 LNHDA and CDR2 SQIVND (reference sequence). This CDR3 comprises 15 residues. CDR3 bases: TGTGCCAGCCACCCTGGACTAGGCAAGCCAGATACGCAGTATTTT. Residues: CASHPGLGKPDTQYF. Complete variable domain (other parts from reference TRBV19 and TRBJ2-3): DGGITQSPKYLFRKEGQNVTLSCEQNLNHDAMYWYRQDPGQGLRLIYYSQIVNDFQKGDIAEGYSVSREKKESFPLTVTSAQKNPTAFYLCASHPGLGKPDTQYFGPGTRLTVL.

The V call is TRBV10-3, the J call TRBJ2-7; 7 bases are a match to TRBD1. Germline V gives CDR1 ENHRY, CDR2 SYGVKD. The V gene end was trimmed by 4 bases and the J gene end by 5 bases; junction bases not matched to a gene: 11. This CDR3 is built from 15 residues. This chain's CDR3 is CAISAETGVGNEQYF. CDR3 DNA: TGTGCCATCAGTGCGGAAACAGGGGTAGGGAACGAGCAGTACTTC.

V is TRBV27 and J is TRBJ2-2; D remains ambiguous. Per the germline V gene, CDR1 is MNHEY and CDR2 is SMNVEV (reference sequence). V lost 3 bases and J 3 bases, leaving 5 bases between the germline ends. The CDR3 is 13 residues long. The CDR3 here is CASSFIDTGELFF. The DNA of the CDR3 is TGTGCCAGCAGTTTTATAGACACCGGGGAGCTGTTTTTT.

This clone was seen only once. The chain combines TRBV9 with TRBJ2-7, with 8 bases lining up with TRBD1. The V segment lost 1 base and the J segment 12 bases; nucleotides outside the gene matches: 9. The CDR3 is 13 residues long. Germline V gene data show CDR1 as SGDLS and CDR2 as YYNGEE. This chain's CDR3 is CASSVTDRAMLYF. The DNA for the CDR3 is TGTGCCAGCAGCGTAACGGACAGGGCAATGCTGTACTTC.

About this clone itself: Other DNA sequences within the sample encode an identical CDR3. This chain uses TRBV5-4 with TRBJ1-4; 8 positions match TRBD1. V was pared by 3 bases and J by 4 bases, with 5 bases of the junction left unmatched. Per germline, CDR1 SGHNT and CDR2 YYREEE (reference sequence). The CDR3 loop spans 15 amino acids. The CDR3 region is CASSSDRGRNEKLFF. In nucleotides, the CDR3 is TGTGCCAGCAGCTCAGACAGGGGCCGTAATGAAAAACTGTTTTTT.

Points on this clone: The identical CDR3 is also encoded by other nucleotide sequences in the sample. The J gene is TRBJ2-1, the V gene TRBV6-5; 11 bases match TRBD2. J gave up 9 bases and V 2 bases, and 0 bases lay outside the gene matches. This CDR3 has 13 amino acids. From germline, CDR1 is MNHEY and CDR2 SVGAGI. CDR3 loop: CASSYGTSGEQFF. CDR3 DNA sequence: TGTGCCAGCAGTTACGGGACTAGCGGTGAGCAGTTCTTC.

The chain couples TRBV6-2 or TRBV6-3 to TRBJ2-2; 10 nucleotides align to TRBD2. V lost 2 bases to trimming and J lost 2 bases; unmatched junction nucleotides: 8. In germline, CDR1 is MNHEY, CDR2 SVGEGT. This CDR3 spans 18 amino acids. CDR3 sequence: CASSYASGRPINTGELFF. In nucleotides, the CDR3 is TGTGCCAGCAGTTACGCTAGCGGGAGACCGATAAACACCGGGGAGCTGTTTTTT.

The chain uses TRBV28 and TRBJ1-1; 8 bases are a match to TRBD1. The CDR3 is made up of 18 amino acids. V shed 3 bases, J shed 1 base, and the junction held 13 bases outside the gene matches. The germline V gene encodes CDR1 MDHEN and CDR2 SYDVKM. The CDR3 DNA follows: TGTGCCAGCAGTTTTTGGGCAGGGGGCCTAAAATCGAACACTGAAGCTTTCTTT. Amino acid sequence: CASSFWAGGLKSNTEAFF.

The chain uses TRBV19 and TRBJ1-2; 8 bases map to TRBD1. The length of the CDR3 is 15 residues. Germline trimming cut 5 bases from V and 3 bases from J; bases unmatched to any gene: 8. CDR1 is LNHDA, CDR2 SQIVND, per germline (reference sequence). The CDR3 loop is CASSRYQGADYGYTF. Here the CDR3 DNA reads TGTGCCAGTAGTCGTTACCAGGGGGCGGACTATGGCTACACCTTC. The whole variable domain, filled in from reference TRBV19 and TRBJ1-2, reads DGGITQSPKYLFRKEGQNVTLSCEQNLNHDAMYWYRQDPGQGLRLIYYSQIVNDFQKGDIAEGYSVSREKKESFPLTVTSAQKNPTAFYLCASSRYQGADYGYTFGSGTRLTVV.

The chain joins TRBV5-6 to TRBJ2-7; D is possibly TRBD2 (6 bases). There are 16 residues in the CDR3. Trimming pared 4 bases from V and 0 bases from J, leaving 17 bases between. Germline assignment: CDR1 SGHDT and CDR2 YYEEEE. In DNA form, the CDR3 reads TGTGCCAGCAGCCCCGGGCCGGGGGAAGGCTCCTACGAGCAGTACTTC. Encoded protein: CASSPGPGEGSYEQYF.

The CDR3 spells CASRPDGNNYGYTF. The DNA of the CDR3 is TGTGCCAGTAGGCCCGACGGGAACAACTATGGCTACACCTTC. V is TRBV19 and J is TRBJ1-2; D ambiguous. The CDR3 spans 14 residues. The V end was cut by 6 bases, the J end by 2 bases, with 13 bases between. Germline V gives CDR1 LNHDA, CDR2 SQIVND (reference sequence). Together with reference TRBV19 and TRBJ1-2, the CDR3 gives the full variable domain: DGGITQSPKYLFRKEGQNVTLSCEQNLNHDAMYWYRQDPGQGLRLIYYSQIVNDFQKGDIAEGYSVSREKKESFPLTVTSAQKNPTAFYLCASRPDGNNYGYTFGSGTRLTVV.

The chain couples TRBV2 to TRBJ1-4; possible D gene TRBD1, 5 bases. CDR1 and CDR2 (germline): SNHLY, FYNNEI. With 11 bases removed from V and 8 bases from J, the gap between germline ends came to 18 bases. The CDR3 loop spans 13 amino acids. CDR3 in DNA: TGTGCCGGGGGACTCCAAAGGGGCGAAAAACTGTTTTTT. Translation gives CAGGLQRGEKLFF.

This clone was seen repeatedly, ten times or more. The chain combines TRBV14 with TRBJ2-1; maybe TRBD2 (5 bases). Germline loops: CDR1 SGHDN, CDR2 FVKESK. With 1 base removed from V and 10 bases from J, the gap between germline ends came to 11 bases. This CDR3 is built from 13 residues. The CDR3 loop reads CASSQADLLEQFF. DNA for the CDR3: TGTGCCAGCAGCCAAGCGGACTTACTAGAGCAGTTCTTC.

The chain carries TRBV27 and TRBJ2-1; TRBD2 is a possible D gene (7 bases). The CDR3 length is 14 residues. The ends were cut back, 6 bases at V and 8 bases at J, with 17 bases in the middle. CDR1 is MNHEY and CDR2 is SMNVEV in the germline V gene (reference sequence). The CDR3 spells CASSYNGGPYEQFF. CDR3 nucleotide sequence: TGTGCCAGCAGCTACAACGGGGGGCCCTATGAGCAGTTCTTC.

The chain carries TRBV19 and TRBJ2-2; 8 bases align to TRBD2. The CDR3 runs 15 residues. CDR1 and CDR2 (germline): LNHDA, SQIVND (reference sequence). Losses at the gene ends were 7 bases for V and 1 base for J; bases not matched to a gene: 5. The CDR3 DNA reads as TGTGCCAGTAAACCCGCGGGGGGGAACACCGGGGAGCTGTTTTTT. This gives the protein CASKPAGGNTGELFF.

This clone was recorded only once. This sequence joins TRBV13 and TRBJ1-4; 7 positions match TRBD1. The CDR3 contains 14 residues. Germline V gene lookup returns CDR1 PRHDT and CDR2 FYEKMQ (reference sequence). With 3 bases clipped from V and 3 bases from J, the junction kept 1 base outside the gene matches. CDR3 sequence: CASSLGQSNEKLFF. CDR3 sequence (DNA): TGTGCCAGCAGCTTGGGACAGTCTAATGAAAAACTGTTTTTT.

V is TRBV6-5 and J is TRBJ2-7, with a possible D match to TRBD1 (6 bases). The V gene lost 5 bases and the J gene lost 3 bases, with 11 bases spanning the gap. CDR1 MNHEY and CDR2 SVGAGI come from the germline V gene. CDR3 length equals 13 residues. DNA of the CDR3: TGTGCCAGCAGTAGAATGACAGGCTACGAGCAGTACTTC. Protein product: CASSRMTGYEQYF.